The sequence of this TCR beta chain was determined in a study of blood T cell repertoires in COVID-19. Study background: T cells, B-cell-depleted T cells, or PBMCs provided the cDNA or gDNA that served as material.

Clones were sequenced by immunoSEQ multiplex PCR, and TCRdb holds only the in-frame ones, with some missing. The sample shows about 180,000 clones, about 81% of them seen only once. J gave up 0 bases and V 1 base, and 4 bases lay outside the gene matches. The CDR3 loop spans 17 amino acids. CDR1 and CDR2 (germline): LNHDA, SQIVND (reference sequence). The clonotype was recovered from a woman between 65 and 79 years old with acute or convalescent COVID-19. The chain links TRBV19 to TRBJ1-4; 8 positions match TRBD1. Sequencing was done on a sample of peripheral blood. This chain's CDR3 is CASSIVAQGATNEKLFF. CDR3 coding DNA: TGTGCCAGTAGTATAGTGGCACAGGGGGCAACTAATGAAAAACTGTTTTTT.